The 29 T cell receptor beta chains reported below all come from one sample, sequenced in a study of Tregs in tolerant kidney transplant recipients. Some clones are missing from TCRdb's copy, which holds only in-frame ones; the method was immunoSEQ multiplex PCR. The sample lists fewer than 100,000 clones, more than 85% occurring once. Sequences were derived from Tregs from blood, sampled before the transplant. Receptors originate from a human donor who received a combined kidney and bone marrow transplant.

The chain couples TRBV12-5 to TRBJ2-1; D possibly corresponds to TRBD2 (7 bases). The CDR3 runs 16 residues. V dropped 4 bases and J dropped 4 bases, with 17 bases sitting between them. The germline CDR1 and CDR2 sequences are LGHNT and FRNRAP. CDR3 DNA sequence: TGTGCTAGTGGTTGGGGGGGCGGGAGTTGGTACAATGAGCAGTTCTTC. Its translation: CASGWGGGSWYNEQFF. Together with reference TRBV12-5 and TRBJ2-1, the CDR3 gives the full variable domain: DARVTQTPRHKVTEMGQEVTMRCQPILGHNTVFWYRQTMMQGLELLAYFRNRAPLDDSGMPKDRFSAEMPDATLATLKIQPSEPRDSAVYFCASGWGGGSWYNEQFFGPGTRLTVL.

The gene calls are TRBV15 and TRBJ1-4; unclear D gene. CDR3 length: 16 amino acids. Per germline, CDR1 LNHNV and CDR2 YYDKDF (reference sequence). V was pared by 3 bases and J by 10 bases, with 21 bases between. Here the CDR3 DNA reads TGTGCCACCAGCAGTTCCCTGGCAGGTCCTGGTGGAAAACTGTTTTTT. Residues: CATSSSLAGPGGKLFF.

CDR3 amino acids: CASSLGQGNNEQFF. The DNA for the CDR3 is TGCGCCAGCAGCTTGGGACAGGGAAACAATGAGCAGTTCTTC. J is TRBJ2-1 and V is TRBV5-1; TRBD1 aligns across 7 bases. CDR3 length: 14 residues. Per the germline V gene, CDR1 is SGHRS and CDR2 is YFSETQ. V lost 0 bases and J lost 5; bases outside the gene matches: 2.

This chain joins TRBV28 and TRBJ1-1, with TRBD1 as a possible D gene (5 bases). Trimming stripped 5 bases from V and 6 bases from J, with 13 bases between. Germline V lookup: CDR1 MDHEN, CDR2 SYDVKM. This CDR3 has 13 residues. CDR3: CASSPPQGPEAFF. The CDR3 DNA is TGTGCCAGCAGTCCACCTCAGGGTCCTGAAGCTTTCTTT.

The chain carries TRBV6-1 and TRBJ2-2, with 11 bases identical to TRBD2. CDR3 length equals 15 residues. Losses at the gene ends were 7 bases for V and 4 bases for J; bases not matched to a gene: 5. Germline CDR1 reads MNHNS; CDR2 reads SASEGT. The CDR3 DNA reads TGTGCCAGCATCCTTAGCGGGAGGGCCACCGGGGAGCTGTTTTTT. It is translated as CASILSGRATGELFF.

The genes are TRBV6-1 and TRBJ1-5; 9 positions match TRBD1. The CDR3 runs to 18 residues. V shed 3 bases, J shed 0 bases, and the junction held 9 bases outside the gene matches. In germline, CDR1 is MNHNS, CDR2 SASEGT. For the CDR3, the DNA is TGTGCCAGCAGTGAGGACGGGACAGGGCGGAATAGCAATCAGCCCCAGCATTTT. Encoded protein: CASSEDGTGRNSNQPQHF.

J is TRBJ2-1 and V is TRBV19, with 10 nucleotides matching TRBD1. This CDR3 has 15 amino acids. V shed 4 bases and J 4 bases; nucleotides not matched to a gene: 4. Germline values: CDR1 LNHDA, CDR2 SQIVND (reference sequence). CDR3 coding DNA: TGTGCCAGTAGTAAAAGGACAGGGGGTTACAATGAGCAGTTCTTC. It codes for CASSKRTGGYNEQFF. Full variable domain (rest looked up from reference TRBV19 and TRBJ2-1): DGGITQSPKYLFRKEGQNVTLSCEQNLNHDAMYWYRQDPGQGLRLIYYSQIVNDFQKGDIAEGYSVSREKKESFPLTVTSAQKNPTAFYLCASSKRTGGYNEQFFGPGTRLTVL.

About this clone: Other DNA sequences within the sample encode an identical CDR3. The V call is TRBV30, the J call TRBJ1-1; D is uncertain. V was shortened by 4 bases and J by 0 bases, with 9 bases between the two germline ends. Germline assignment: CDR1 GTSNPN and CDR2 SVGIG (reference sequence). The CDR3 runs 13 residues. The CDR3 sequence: CAWNPLMNTEAFF. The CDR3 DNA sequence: TGTGCCTGGAACCCCTTAATGAACACTGAAGCTTTCTTT.

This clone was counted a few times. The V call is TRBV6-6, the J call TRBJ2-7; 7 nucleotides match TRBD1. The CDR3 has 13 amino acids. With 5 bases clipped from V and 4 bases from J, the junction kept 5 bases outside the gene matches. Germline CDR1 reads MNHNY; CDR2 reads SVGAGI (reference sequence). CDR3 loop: CASSRDRDYEQYF. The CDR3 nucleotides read TGTGCCAGCAGTCGGGACAGAGATTACGAGCAGTACTTC.

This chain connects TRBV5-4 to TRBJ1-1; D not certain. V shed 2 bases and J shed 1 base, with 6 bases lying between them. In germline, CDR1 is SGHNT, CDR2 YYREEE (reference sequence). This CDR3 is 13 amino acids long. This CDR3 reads CASSFGRNTEAFF. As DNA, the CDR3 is TGTGCCAGCAGCTTTGGGAGGAACACTGAAGCTTTCTTT.

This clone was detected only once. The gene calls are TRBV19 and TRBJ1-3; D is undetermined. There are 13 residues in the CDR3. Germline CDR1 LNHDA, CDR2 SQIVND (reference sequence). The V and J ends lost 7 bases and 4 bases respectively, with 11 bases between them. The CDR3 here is CASNIDGGNTIYF. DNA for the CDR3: TGTGCCAGTAACATCGACGGAGGAAACACCATATATTTT. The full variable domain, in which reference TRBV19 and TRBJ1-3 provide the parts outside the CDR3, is DGGITQSPKYLFRKEGQNVTLSCEQNLNHDAMYWYRQDPGQGLRLIYYSQIVNDFQKGDIAEGYSVSREKKESFPLTVTSAQKNPTAFYLCASNIDGGNTIYFGEGSWLTVV.

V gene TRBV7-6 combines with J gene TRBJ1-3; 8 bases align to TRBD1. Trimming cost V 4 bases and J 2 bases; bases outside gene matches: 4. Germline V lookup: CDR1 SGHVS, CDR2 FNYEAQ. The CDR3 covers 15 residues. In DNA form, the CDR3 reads TGTGCCAGCAGCTCAACAGGGGGGCCTGGAAACACCATATATTTT. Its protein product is CASSSTGGPGNTIYF.

CDR3 region: CSVVRDVGTEAFF. In DNA, the CDR3 is TGCAGCGTTGTCAGGGACGTAGGTACTGAAGCTTTCTTT. The chain employs TRBV29-1 and TRBJ1-1, with a weak D call TRBD1 (5 bases). CDR1 SQVTM and CDR2 ANQGSEA come from the germline V gene. The CDR3 consists of 13 residues. V lost 4 bases to trimming and J lost 5 bases, with 14 bases between them.

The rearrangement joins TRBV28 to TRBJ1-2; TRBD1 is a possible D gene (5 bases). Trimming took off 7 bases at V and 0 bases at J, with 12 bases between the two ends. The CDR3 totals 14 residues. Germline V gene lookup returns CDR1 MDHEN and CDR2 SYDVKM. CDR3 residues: CASTRAGTNYGYTF. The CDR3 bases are TGTGCCAGCACCCGGGCAGGGACTAACTATGGCTACACCTTC.

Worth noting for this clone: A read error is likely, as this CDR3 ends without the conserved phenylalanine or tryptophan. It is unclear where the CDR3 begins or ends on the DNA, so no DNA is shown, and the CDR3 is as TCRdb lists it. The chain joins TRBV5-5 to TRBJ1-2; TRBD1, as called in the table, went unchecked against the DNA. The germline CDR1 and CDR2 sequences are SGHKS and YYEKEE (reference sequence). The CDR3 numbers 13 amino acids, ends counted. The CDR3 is CASSLSPQSSGVV.

The CDR3 DNA follows: TGTGCCAGCAGACGACAGGGGGGAGCTTTCTTT. Protein product: CASRRQGGAFF. The chain employs TRBV28 and TRBJ1-1; 9 positions agree with TRBD1. Per germline, CDR1 MDHEN and CDR2 SYDVKM. Germline trimming cut 6 bases from V and 10 bases from J; bases unmatched to any gene: 3. The CDR3 spans 11 residues.

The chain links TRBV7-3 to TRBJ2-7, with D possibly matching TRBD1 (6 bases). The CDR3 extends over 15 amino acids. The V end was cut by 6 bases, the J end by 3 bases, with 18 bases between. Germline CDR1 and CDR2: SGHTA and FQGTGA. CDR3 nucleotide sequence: TGTGCCAGCAGTATTACCGGGACATCAGGCTACGAGCAGTACTTC. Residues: CASSITGTSGYEQYF.

The CDR3 region is CASHDRTGRVYNEQFF. Here the CDR3 DNA reads TGTGCCAGCCATGACCGAACAGGGAGGGTTTACAATGAGCAGTTCTTC. The rearrangement links TRBV10-3 to TRBJ2-1; TRBD2 is a possible D gene (7 bases). The CDR3 is 16 amino acids. Germline CDR1 is ENHRY and CDR2 is SYGVKD. Trimming cost V 10 bases and J 4 bases, with 23 bases left between them.

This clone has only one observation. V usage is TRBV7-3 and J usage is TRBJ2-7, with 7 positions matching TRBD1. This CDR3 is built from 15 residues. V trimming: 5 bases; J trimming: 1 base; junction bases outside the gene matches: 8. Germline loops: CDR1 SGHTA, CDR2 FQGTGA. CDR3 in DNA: TGTGCCAGCAGCCGTACAGGGGCCGGATCCTACGAGCAGTACTTC. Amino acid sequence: CASSRTGAGSYEQYF.

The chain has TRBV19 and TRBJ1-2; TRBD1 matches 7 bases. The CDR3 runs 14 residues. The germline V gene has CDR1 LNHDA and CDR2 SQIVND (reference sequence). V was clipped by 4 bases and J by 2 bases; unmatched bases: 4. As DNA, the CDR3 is TGTGCCAGTAGTACGGGACAGACGAACTATGGCTACACCTTC. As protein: CASSTGQTNYGYTF.

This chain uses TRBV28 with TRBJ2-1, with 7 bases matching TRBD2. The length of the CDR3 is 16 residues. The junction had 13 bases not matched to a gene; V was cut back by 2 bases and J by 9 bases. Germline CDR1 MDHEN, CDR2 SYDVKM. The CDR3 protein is CASSLGSGTSKREQFF. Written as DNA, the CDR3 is TGTGCCAGCAGTTTAGGGAGCGGGACCTCCAAGCGTGAGCAGTTCTTC.

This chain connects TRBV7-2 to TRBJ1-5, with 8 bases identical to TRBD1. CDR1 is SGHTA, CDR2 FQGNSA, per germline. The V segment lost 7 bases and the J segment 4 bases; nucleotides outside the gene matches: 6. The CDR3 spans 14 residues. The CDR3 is CASTLGTGNQPQHF. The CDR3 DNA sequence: TGTGCCAGCACCCTGGGGACAGGAAATCAGCCCCAGCATTTT.

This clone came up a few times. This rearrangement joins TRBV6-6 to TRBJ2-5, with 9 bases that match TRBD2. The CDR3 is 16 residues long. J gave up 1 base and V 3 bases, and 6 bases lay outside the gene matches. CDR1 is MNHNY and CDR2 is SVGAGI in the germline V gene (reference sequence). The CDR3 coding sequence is TGTGCCAGCAGTTATAAACGACTAGCGGCCCAAGAGACCCAGTACTTC. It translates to CASSYKRLAAQETQYF.

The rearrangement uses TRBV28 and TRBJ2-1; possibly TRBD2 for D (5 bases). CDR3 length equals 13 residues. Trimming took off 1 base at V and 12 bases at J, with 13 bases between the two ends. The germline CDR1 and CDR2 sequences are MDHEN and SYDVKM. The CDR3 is CASSLYGRPGQFF. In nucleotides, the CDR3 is TGTGCCAGCAGTTTATATGGGAGACCAGGGCAGTTCTTC.

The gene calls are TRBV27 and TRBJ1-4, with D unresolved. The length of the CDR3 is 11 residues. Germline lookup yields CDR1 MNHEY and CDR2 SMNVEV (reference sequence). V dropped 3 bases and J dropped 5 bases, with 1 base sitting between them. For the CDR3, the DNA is TGTGCCAGCAGTTTCAATGAAAAACTGTTTTTT. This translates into CASSFNEKLFF.

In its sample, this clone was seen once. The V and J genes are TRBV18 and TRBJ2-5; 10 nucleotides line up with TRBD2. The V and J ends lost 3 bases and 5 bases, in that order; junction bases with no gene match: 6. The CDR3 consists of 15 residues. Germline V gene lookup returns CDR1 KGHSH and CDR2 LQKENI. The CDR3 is CASSPLAGAEETQYF. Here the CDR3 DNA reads TGTGCCAGCTCACCGCTAGCGGGAGCTGAGGAGACCCAGTACTTC.

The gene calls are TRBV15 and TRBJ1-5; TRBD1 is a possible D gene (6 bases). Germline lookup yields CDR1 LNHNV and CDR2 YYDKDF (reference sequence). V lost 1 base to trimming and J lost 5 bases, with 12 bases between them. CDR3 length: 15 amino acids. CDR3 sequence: CATSRVRQGYQPQHF. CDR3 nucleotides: TGTGCCACCAGCAGAGTTCGCCAGGGGTATCAGCCCCAGCATTTT.

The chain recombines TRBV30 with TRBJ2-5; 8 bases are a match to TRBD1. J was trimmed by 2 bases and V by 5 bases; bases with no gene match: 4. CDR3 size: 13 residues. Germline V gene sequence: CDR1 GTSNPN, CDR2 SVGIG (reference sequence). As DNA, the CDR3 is TGTGCCTGGGGAGGGACAGGACAAGAGACCCAGTACTTC. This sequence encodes CAWGGTGQETQYF.

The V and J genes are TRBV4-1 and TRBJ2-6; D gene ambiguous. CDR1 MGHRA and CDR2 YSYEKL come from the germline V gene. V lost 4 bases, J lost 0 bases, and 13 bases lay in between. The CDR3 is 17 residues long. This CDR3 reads CASSPRLTTSGANVLTF. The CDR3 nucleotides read TGCGCCAGCAGCCCCCGGTTGACGACCTCTGGGGCCAACGTCCTGACTTTC.